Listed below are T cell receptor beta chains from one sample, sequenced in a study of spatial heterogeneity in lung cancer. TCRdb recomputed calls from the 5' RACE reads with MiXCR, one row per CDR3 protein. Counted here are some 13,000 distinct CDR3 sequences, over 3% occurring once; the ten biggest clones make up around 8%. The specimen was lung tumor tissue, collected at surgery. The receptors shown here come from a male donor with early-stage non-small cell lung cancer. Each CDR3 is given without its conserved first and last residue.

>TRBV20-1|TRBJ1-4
SAMTGSNEKLF
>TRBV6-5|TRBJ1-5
ASSGQGSNQPQH
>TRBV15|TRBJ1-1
ATSRGRREAF
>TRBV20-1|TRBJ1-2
SARDTQTSNYGYT
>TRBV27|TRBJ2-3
ASTRHGQDTQY
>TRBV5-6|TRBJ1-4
ASSFTATNEKLF
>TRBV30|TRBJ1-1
AWSVHTEAF
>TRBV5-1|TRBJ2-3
ASSGLGTTDTQY
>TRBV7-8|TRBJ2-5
ASSRPWLAGIQETQY
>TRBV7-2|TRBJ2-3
ASSSQTISTDTQY
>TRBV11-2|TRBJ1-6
ASSQTGTPLH
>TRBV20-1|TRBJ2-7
SARDYGGSWYEQY
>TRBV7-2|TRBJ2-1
ASTQGGRLGEQF
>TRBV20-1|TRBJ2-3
SARDIGDTQY
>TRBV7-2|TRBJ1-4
ASSHAGQGIGGGTTNEKLF
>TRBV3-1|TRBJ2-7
ASSQGLAGGPYEQY
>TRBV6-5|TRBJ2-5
ASSYGREGGGTQY
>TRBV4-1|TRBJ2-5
ASSHPGTQETQY
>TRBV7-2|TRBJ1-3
ASSPKSPGGSGNTIY
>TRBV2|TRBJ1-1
ASSAQGSNTEAF
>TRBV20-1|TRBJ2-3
SGGLEDTQY
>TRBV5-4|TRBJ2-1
ASSKSGTSGFNEQF
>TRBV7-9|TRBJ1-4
ASSSDLNNEKLF
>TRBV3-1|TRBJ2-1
ASSQDRGAEQF
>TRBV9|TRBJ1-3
ASSVGTGFGNTIY
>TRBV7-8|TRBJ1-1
ASSGYNTEAF
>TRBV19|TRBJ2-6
ASSIGETGANVLT
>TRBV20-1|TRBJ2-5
SARDLGETQY
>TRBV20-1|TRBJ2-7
SARRDVGYEQY
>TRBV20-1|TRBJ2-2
SAGTSGTGELF
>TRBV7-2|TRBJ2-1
ASSLDSGSYNEQF
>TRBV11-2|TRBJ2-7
ASSLSSGTAAYEQY
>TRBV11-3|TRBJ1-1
ASSLSRNTEAF
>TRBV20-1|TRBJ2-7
SASSGRAYEQY
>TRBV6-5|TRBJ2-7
ASSGDPAAYEQY
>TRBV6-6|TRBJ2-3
ASSALATSTDTQY
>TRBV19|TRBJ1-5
ASRGRGAYQPQH
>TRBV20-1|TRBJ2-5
SAILAGGQGFRTQY
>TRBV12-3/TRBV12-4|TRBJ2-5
ASSDPGTGGGTQY
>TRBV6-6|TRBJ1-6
AIRFTSYNSPLH
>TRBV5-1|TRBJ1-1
ASSSQGTEAF
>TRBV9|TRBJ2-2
ASSPRVSTGELF
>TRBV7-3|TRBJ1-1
ASSSGQNTEAF
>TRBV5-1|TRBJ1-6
ASSTGGSYNSPLH
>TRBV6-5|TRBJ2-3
ANSYSSPSTDTQY
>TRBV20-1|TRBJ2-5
SASKEHPYQETQY
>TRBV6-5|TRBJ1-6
ASSYQGAYNSPLH
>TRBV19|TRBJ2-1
ASQTYNEQF
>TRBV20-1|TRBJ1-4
SALNRGRNEKLF
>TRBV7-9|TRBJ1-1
ASSLRSQEAF
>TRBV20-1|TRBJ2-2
SASRAGRSTGELF
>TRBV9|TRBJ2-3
ASSPADSWADTQY
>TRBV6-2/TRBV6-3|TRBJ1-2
ASSPGRWYGYT
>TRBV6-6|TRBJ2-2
ASSIRGPGGELF
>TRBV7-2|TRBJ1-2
ASNTPPHGYT
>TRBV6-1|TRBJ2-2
ATRITGGFSGELF
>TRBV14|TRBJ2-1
ASSQDLGTLRNNEQF
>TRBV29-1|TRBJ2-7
SVWTSGNEQY
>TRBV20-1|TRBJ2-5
SARAPSQETQY